These 10 T cell receptor beta chains originate from one sample sequenced in a study of shared clonotypes between healthy human individuals. Clones were sequenced by immunoSEQ multiplex PCR, and TCRdb holds only the in-frame ones, with some missing. The sample records some 800,000 clones, more than 85% being singletons. As defined, naive CD8 cells were CD45RO-negative and positively selected for CCR7, with terminally differentiated effector memory CD45RA+ cells excluded. The sequencing input was naive CD8+ T cells sorted from blood. The receptor set was obtained from a man aged 25-45 years in good health.

The CDR3 DNA is TGTGCCAGCAGCACGCCCGCGGGAGGGGAAGAGACCCAGTACTTC. It yields the protein CASSTPAGGEETQYF. The chain employs TRBV13 and TRBJ2-5, with 9 nucleotides matching TRBD2. Germline V gene lookup returns CDR1 PRHDT and CDR2 FYEKMQ (reference sequence). The V gene end was trimmed by 5 bases and the J gene end by 3 bases; junction bases not matched to a gene: 7. This CDR3 comprises 15 residues.

This chain uses TRBV7-9 with TRBJ1-1; D is unresolved. Germline V lookup: CDR1 SEHNR, CDR2 FQNEAQ (reference sequence). This CDR3 is 16 amino acids long. V gave up 0 bases and J gave up 0 bases, with 11 bases separating them. The CDR3 sequence: CASSLAVRGLNTEAFF. The CDR3 DNA follows: TGTGCCAGCAGCTTAGCAGTTCGGGGATTGAACACTGAAGCTTTCTTT.

The J gene is TRBJ2-2, the V gene TRBV25-1; possibly TRBD1 for D (5 bases). V was shortened by 3 bases and J by 5 bases, with 22 bases between the two germline ends. This CDR3 region has 18 residues. Per the germline V gene, CDR1 is MGHDK and CDR2 is SYGVNS. Here the CDR3 DNA reads TGTGCCAGCAGTGATTTTGAAAAAGGGCAGGGAAAGACCGGGGAGCTGTTTTTT. The encoded protein is CASSDFEKGQGKTGELFF.

This chain joins TRBV9 and TRBJ2-3, with 8 bases aligning to TRBD2. Losses at the gene ends were 1 base for V and 4 bases for J; bases not matched to a gene: 5. Looked up from germline, CDR1 is SGDLS and CDR2 is YYNGEE. The CDR3 spans 15 residues. CDR3 DNA sequence: TGTGCCAGCAGCGTATCTGGGCGGGAGGCAGATACGCAGTATTTT. Translating it yields CASSVSGREADTQYF.

This clone was observed once. V usage is TRBV5-4 and J usage is TRBJ1-1; 9 nucleotides align to TRBD1. This CDR3 region has 14 residues. The V segment lost 4 bases and the J segment 5 bases; nucleotides outside the gene matches: 6. CDR1 is SGHNT, CDR2 YYREEE, per germline (reference sequence). This chain's CDR3 is CASSIQGAGTEAFF. CDR3 DNA: TGTGCCAGCAGCATACAGGGGGCGGGAACTGAAGCTTTCTTT.

The V and J genes are TRBV28 and TRBJ1-5; no firm D call. V lost 6 bases to trimming and J lost 3 bases, with 15 bases between them. This CDR3 has 15 residues. Germline lookup yields CDR1 MDHEN and CDR2 SYDVKM. CDR3 sequence: CASSFGRFHNQPQHF. CDR3 bases: TGTGCCAGCAGCTTTGGCAGGTTCCACAATCAGCCCCAGCATTTT.

The chain is built from TRBV29-1 and TRBJ2-7; either TRBD1 or TRBD2 may fit D (5 bases each). Germline values: CDR1 SQVTM, CDR2 ANQGSEA. V was pared by 6 bases and J by 3 bases, with 24 bases between. CDR3 size: 16 residues. This chain's CDR3 is CSVVGTDSRQGYEQYF. The CDR3 bases are TGCAGCGTGGTAGGGACGGACTCCCGGCAAGGCTACGAGCAGTACTTC.

V and J are TRBV28 and TRBJ1-2, with a weak D call TRBD1 (5 bases). The CDR3 has 19 residues. Germline V CDR1 and CDR2: MDHEN, SYDVKM. V lost 6 bases and J lost 7, with 33 bases in between. CDR3 DNA: TGTGCCAGCAGCCGGGGGAGGGGAGGTGACAGAGCCCTCAGAATTGGCTACACCTTC. Translating it yields CASSRGRGGDRALRIGYTF.

This clone came up once. The gene calls are TRBV19 and TRBJ2-7; the D gene is possibly TRBD2 (7 bases). CDR3 length: 13 residues. With 3 bases removed from V and 4 bases from J, the gap between germline ends came to 10 bases. Germline CDR1 LNHDA, CDR2 SQIVND (reference sequence). The CDR3 loop is CASSIKGGYEQYF. CDR3 bases: TGTGCCAGTAGTATTAAGGGGGGGTACGAGCAGTACTTC.

The V and J genes are TRBV29-1 and TRBJ2-1, with D tentatively TRBD1 (7 bases). The CDR3 runs 14 residues. CDR1 is SQVTM and CDR2 is ANQGSEA in the germline V gene. V shed 3 bases and J shed 4 bases, with 13 bases lying between them. The CDR3 here is CSVEAQGGYNEQFF. The CDR3 nucleotides read TGCAGCGTTGAGGCCCAGGGGGGATACAATGAGCAGTTCTTC.